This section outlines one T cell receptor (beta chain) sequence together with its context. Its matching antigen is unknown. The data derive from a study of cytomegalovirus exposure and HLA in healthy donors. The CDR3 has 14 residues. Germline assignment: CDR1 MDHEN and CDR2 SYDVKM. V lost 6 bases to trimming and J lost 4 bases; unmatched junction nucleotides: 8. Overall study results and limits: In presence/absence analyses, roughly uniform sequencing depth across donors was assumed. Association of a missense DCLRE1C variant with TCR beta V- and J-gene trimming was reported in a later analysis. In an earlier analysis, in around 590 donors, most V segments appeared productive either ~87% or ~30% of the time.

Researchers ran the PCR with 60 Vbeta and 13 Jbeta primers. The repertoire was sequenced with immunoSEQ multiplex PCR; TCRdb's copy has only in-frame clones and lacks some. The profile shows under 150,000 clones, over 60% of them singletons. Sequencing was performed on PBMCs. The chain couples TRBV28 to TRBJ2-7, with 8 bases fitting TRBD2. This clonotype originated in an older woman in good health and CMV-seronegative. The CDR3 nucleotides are TGTGCCAGCAGGGCGGGGGGCTTCCAGTACGAGCAGTACTTC. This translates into CASRAGGFQYEQYF.